The 16 T cell receptor beta chains below were found in one sample sequenced in a study of T-cell reconstitution after alpha-beta-depleted transplantation in children. Unique molecular identifiers were incorporated during preparation of the TCRbeta library. One entry per CDR3 protein, called by TCRdb with MiXCR from the PCR reads. The sample lists almost 600,000 distinct CDR3 sequences; 27% were seen once. This sample comprised PBMCs, obtained before TCRalphabeta/CD19-depleted stem cell transplant. All receptors come from a boy younger than two with Wiskott-Aldrich syndrome, due to receive a stem cell transplant.

V gene TRBV5-6 combines with J gene TRBJ2-5; D remains unclear. This CDR3 has 13 residues. Germline V CDR1 and CDR2: SGHDT, YYEEEE. The V end lost 0 bases, the J end lost 5 bases, and 8 bases lay between the germline ends. The CDR3 spells CASSLGISETQYF. Here the CDR3 DNA reads TGTGCCAGCAGCTTGGGAATCTCGGAGACCCAGTACTTC.

This clonotype was counted between two and nine times. The V gene is TRBV12-3 or TRBV12-4, the J gene TRBJ1-5, with unresolved D. The ends were cut back, 1 base at V and 3 bases at J, with 4 bases in the middle. The CDR3 extends over 13 amino acids. The CDR3 loop is CASSLGFNQPQHF. The DNA for the CDR3 is TGTGCCAGCAGTTTAGGGTTCAATCAGCCCCAGCATTTT.

J is TRBJ2-5 and V is TRBV12-3 or TRBV12-4; D may be TRBD1 or TRBD2 (6 bases each). The CDR3 extends over 13 amino acids. V lost 4 bases, J lost 6 bases, and 12 bases lay in between. Here the CDR3 reads CASSSGRGQTQYF. The CDR3 nucleotides are TGTGCCAGCAGTTCCGGACGGGGGCAGACCCAGTACTTC.

This chain uses TRBV12-3 or TRBV12-4 with TRBJ1-3; D not certain. This CDR3 is 16 amino acids long. Trimming pared 10 bases from V and 2 bases from J, leaving 21 bases between. The CDR3 nucleotides read TGTGCCACCCTACGGTTCATAGAGGCGACTGGAAACACCATATATTTT. Amino acids: CATLRFIEATGNTIYF.

This chain uses TRBV5-1 with TRBJ2-1, with 8 positions matching TRBD2. CDR1 SGHRS and CDR2 YFSETQ come from the germline V gene. Germline trimming cut 4 bases from V and 6 bases from J; bases unmatched to any gene: 6. The CDR3 is 14 residues long. DNA of the CDR3: TGCGCCAGCAGCCCGGGACTAGGAATCAATGAGCAGTTCTTC. It codes for CASSPGLGINEQFF.

This clonotype showed up many times. One end of the junction is discordant with germline, which a read error may explain. This chain links TRBV5-1 with TRBJ2-7, with 10 bases identical to TRBD2. The length of the CDR3 is 14 residues. Germline V lookup: CDR1 SGHRS, CDR2 YFSETQ. The CDR3 loop is CASSLAGVPYEQYF. CDR3 coding DNA: TGTGCCAGCAGCCTAGCGGGAGTGCCCTACGAGCAGTACTTC.

V gene TRBV15 combines with J gene TRBJ2-5; tentatively, D is TRBD1 or TRBD2 (6 bases each). Trimming left V 4 bases short and J 9 bases short, with 21 bases between. CDR1 is LNHNV, CDR2 YYDKDF, per germline (reference sequence). The CDR3 runs 15 residues. The CDR3 loop reads CATSTILGGYEPQYF. The CDR3 nucleotides read TGTGCCACCAGCACTATTTTGGGGGGCTACGAGCCCCAGTACTTC.

This clonotype was recorded a few times. The chain couples TRBV29-1 to TRBJ2-7, with 8 nucleotides matching TRBD1. The CDR3 length is 14 residues. Germline V gene lookup returns CDR1 SQVTM and CDR2 ANQGSEA. Losses at the gene ends were 6 bases for V and 2 bases for J; bases not matched to a gene: 9. CDR3: CSVQTDRAPYEQYF. The CDR3 coding sequence is TGCAGCGTCCAAACGGACAGGGCCCCCTACGAGCAGTACTTC.

In this sample, this clonotype turned up a few times. The CDR3 here is CASSFPITVTGELFF. For the CDR3, the DNA is TGTGCCAGCAGTTTCCCAATCACCGTAACCGGGGAGCTGTTTTTT. The chain recombines TRBV28 with TRBJ2-2; D gene ambiguous. Germline V gene lookup returns CDR1 MDHEN and CDR2 SYDVKM. The CDR3 spans 15 residues. Between the trimmed V and J ends, which lost 3 bases and 5 bases, there was a span of 13 bases.

This chain links TRBV7-2 with TRBJ2-3; 7 bases align to TRBD1. Trimming took 8 bases from V and 3 from J; bases not matched to a gene: 11. This CDR3 comprises 15 residues. The germline gives CDR1 SGHTA, CDR2 FQGNSA. The CDR3 DNA reads as TGTGCCAGCTCTTTCTACGGACAGGCAACAGATACGCAGTATTTT. This gives the protein CASSFYGQATDTQYF. Drawing the rest from reference TRBV7-2 and TRBJ2-3, the complete variable domain is GAGVSQSPSNKVTEKGKDVELRCDPISGHTALYWYRQSLGQGLEFLIYFQGNSAPDKSGLPSDRFSAERTGGSVSTLTIQRTQQEDSAVYLCASSFYGQATDTQYFGPGTRLTVL.

This clonotype was picked up a small number of times. The chain employs TRBV10-2 and TRBJ2-1; 13 nucleotides align to TRBD2. Germline CDR1 WSHSY, CDR2 SAAADI. J lost 8 bases, V lost 8 bases, and 12 bases had no gene match. CDR3 size: 16 residues. CDR3 nucleotides: TGCGCCAGCTCCCCGTACCCGGGACTAGCGGGGTATGAGCAGTTCTTC. Translation gives CASSPYPGLAGYEQFF.

The V and J genes are TRBV10-3 and TRBJ2-2; the match to TRBD1 covers 10 bases. Germline-derived CDR1 and CDR2 are ENHRY and SYGVKD. V shed 3 bases and J 4 bases; nucleotides not matched to a gene: 8. The length of the CDR3 is 17 residues. This CDR3 reads CAISERGTGVGTGELFF. The CDR3 region has the DNA TGTGCCATCAGTGAAAGGGGGACAGGGGTCGGCACCGGGGAGCTGTTTTTT.

The gene calls are TRBV5-1 and TRBJ2-1; D might be TRBD1 (6 bases). Trimming took 0 bases from V and 5 from J, leaving 12 bases between them. The CDR3 contains 15 residues. Germline V gene data show CDR1 as SGHRS and CDR2 as YFSETQ. In nucleotides, the CDR3 is TGCGCCAGCAGCTTGGAATCAGGGGCCCACAATGAGCAGTTCTTC. Translated, it gives CASSLESGAHNEQFF.

V usage is TRBV28 and J usage is TRBJ1-5; 7 positions agree with TRBD1. This CDR3 spans 15 amino acids. V dropped 7 bases and J dropped 4; count of bases not matched to a gene: 10. Germline CDR1 MDHEN, CDR2 SYDVKM. CDR3 amino acids: CASNRGTGVNQPQHF. As DNA, the CDR3 is TGTGCCAGCAACAGGGGTACAGGAGTAAATCAGCCCCAGCATTTT.

The sample holds a few counts of this clonotype. As DNA, the CDR3 is TGCAGCGTTTCCGGGACTAGCGGGAGAAGGACCTACAATGAGCAGTTCTTC. This encodes CSVSGTSGRRTYNEQFF. V gene TRBV29-1 combines with J gene TRBJ2-1, with 14 bases aligning to TRBD2. Germline CDR1 and CDR2: SQVTM and ANQGSEA. This CDR3 spans 17 amino acids. The V gene end was trimmed by 5 bases and the J gene end by 2 bases; junction bases not matched to a gene: 8.

This clonotype was observed a handful of times. The chain employs TRBV2 and TRBJ2-1; TRBD2 matches 7 bases. The CDR3 spans 16 residues. Germline CDR1 SNHLY, CDR2 FYNNEI. The J segment lost 3 bases and the V segment lost 2 bases, leaving 7 bases of the junction unmatched. The CDR3 loop is CASSELDGRFYNEQFF. The CDR3 coding sequence is TGTGCCAGCAGTGAACTCGACGGGAGGTTCTACAATGAGCAGTTCTTC.